This T cell receptor beta chain is drawn from a study of patients and donors after allogeneic stem cell transplantation. From the RT-PCR reads, TCRdb called clonotypes with MiXCR, one entry per CDR3 protein. This table has about a million distinct CDR3 sequences, more than 15% appearing once. V lost 6 bases to trimming and J lost 2 bases, with 14 bases between them. The CDR3 covers 14 residues. Germline-derived CDR1 and CDR2 are SQVTM and ANQGSEA. This TCR was sampled from a human donor who was either an allogeneic HSCT recipient or a stem cell or donor lymphocyte infusion donor (not recorded which). It is not recorded whose cells these are; they may come from a transplant donor. Specimen: blood, either unsorted or a sorted T cell fraction (not recorded which). V usage is TRBV29-1 and J usage is TRBJ2-1; D possibly uses TRBD1 or TRBD2 (6 bases each). CDR3 sequence (DNA): TGCAGCGTCAGGGGAGGAATCACCTACAATGAGCAGTTCTTC. This translates into CSVRGGITYNEQFF.